The rows below give T cell receptor beta chains drawn from one sample of a study of T-cell reconstitution after alpha-beta-depleted transplantation in children. TCRdb re-called the PCR reads with MiXCR, one entry per CDR3 protein. The sample carries over 120,000 distinct CDR3 sequences, roughly 8.8% recorded once. The sample here was PBMCs, mostly from graft donor cells, taken 180 days after TCRalphabeta/CD19-depleted stem cell transplant. Every receptor here comes from a female patient between 2 and 15 years old who had a stem cell transplant for congenital amegakaryocytic thrombocytopenia, so the T cells may come from the graft donor. Each CDR3 is given with its conserved first and last residue. Each record gives: V gene, CDR3 protein.

V gene: TRBV20-1; CDR3 protein: CSARGGWYEQYF
V gene: TRBV6-2/TRBV6-3; CDR3 protein: CASSLLAGLSEQYF
V gene: TRBV4-1; CDR3 protein: CASSQDVTREDTEAFF
V gene: TRBV15; CDR3 protein: CATSRDLRGAKNIQYF
V gene: TRBV6-4; CDR3 protein: CASSVWSTDTQYF
V gene: TRBV14; CDR3 protein: CASSQVLYNEQFF
V gene: TRBV12-3/TRBV12-4; CDR3 protein: CASSSGGVSYEQYF
V gene: TRBV7-9; CDR3 protein: CASSPEAGGTQYF
V gene: TRBV12-3/TRBV12-4; CDR3 protein: CASRTSGEQFF
V gene: TRBV12-3/TRBV12-4; CDR3 protein: CASSPHGGLYEQYF
V gene: TRBV7-9; CDR3 protein: CASSSVRTDGNEQFF
V gene: TRBV25-1; CDR3 protein: CASSERTWNEQFF
V gene: TRBV15; CDR3 protein: CATSRDWFLNTEAFF
V gene: TRBV20-1; CDR3 protein: CSARATGATSSYNEQFF
V gene: TRBV2; CDR3 protein: CASSKHDTETQYF
V gene: TRBV20-1; CDR3 protein: CSASPKETQYF
V gene: TRBV7-8; CDR3 protein: CASSFMDRNTGELFF
V gene: TRBV5-1; CDR3 protein: CASSPGGQVAYEQYF
V gene: TRBV27; CDR3 protein: CASRIAGYYNEQFF
V gene: TRBV12-3/TRBV12-4; CDR3 protein: CASSVTGGDEKLFF
V gene: TRBV5-1; CDR3 protein: CASSTSPSGGHNEQFF
V gene: TRBV6-5; CDR3 protein: CASSFFDRSGYEQYF
V gene: TRBV30; CDR3 protein: CAWSVWSRRENGNTIYF
V gene: TRBV2; CDR3 protein: CASTGEGQGSTDTQYF
V gene: TRBV7-6; CDR3 protein: CASSSESKSGHVSYEQYF
V gene: TRBV27; CDR3 protein: CASSSSPLSGSLPETQYF
V gene: TRBV20-1; CDR3 protein: CSARVPTSGRSNGELFF
V gene: TRBV7-9; CDR3 protein: CASSPGGGFEAFF
V gene: TRBV30; CDR3 protein: CAWARQGNQPQHF
V gene: TRBV5-1; CDR3 protein: CASSIHREPTYEQYF
V gene: TRBV28; CDR3 protein: CASSFTMAGLSYEQYF
V gene: TRBV28; CDR3 protein: CASSFPTGWPYNEQFF
V gene: TRBV20-1; CDR3 protein: CSAITFVGDYEQYF
V gene: TRBV30; CDR3 protein: CASGRTGWGETQYF
V gene: TRBV20-1; CDR3 protein: CSASVLYSYEQYF
V gene: TRBV28; CDR3 protein: CASSLSRDSYYEQYF
V gene: TRBV5-6; CDR3 protein: CASSQIILGNTIYF
V gene: TRBV5-1; CDR3 protein: CASSLGGHPYNEQFF
V gene: TRBV19; CDR3 protein: CASSTEDRWSTGNTIYF
V gene: TRBV5-1; CDR3 protein: CASSWIGTGVYEQYF
V gene: TRBV20-1; CDR3 protein: CSAKRRTYEQYF
V gene: TRBV7-2; CDR3 protein: CASSLEGLSYNEQFF
V gene: TRBV29-1; CDR3 protein: CSAGHNTGELFF
V gene: TRBV2; CDR3 protein: CASPYVAGEQFF
V gene: TRBV20-1; CDR3 protein: CSARVPGSYEQYF
V gene: TRBV5-1; CDR3 protein: CASSLSRRGDGGYTF
V gene: TRBV12-3/TRBV12-4; CDR3 protein: CASSLLGGRTWTRNTGELFF
V gene: TRBV20-1; CDR3 protein: CSATPSTDTQYF
V gene: TRBV20-1; CDR3 protein: CSARAAGVETQYF
V gene: TRBV10-3; CDR3 protein: CAISDSREKDYGYTF
V gene: TRBV18; CDR3 protein: CASSPPNIGGGYTF
V gene: TRBV7-8; CDR3 protein: CASSVDRGAHNEQFF
V gene: TRBV12-3/TRBV12-4; CDR3 protein: CASSLSAGTGELFF
V gene: TRBV12-3/TRBV12-4; CDR3 protein: CASRIRTGAYNEQFF
V gene: TRBV6-1; CDR3 protein: CASSGRTEQFF
V gene: TRBV11-3; CDR3 protein: CASSLTAGASYNEQFF
V gene: TRBV7-6; CDR3 protein: CASSSDPGPGETQYF
V gene: TRBV28; CDR3 protein: CASSLLASSYNSPLHF
V gene: TRBV5-1; CDR3 protein: CASSLGGEISYEQYF
V gene: TRBV12-3/TRBV12-4; CDR3 protein: CASSLAARGQPQHF